These 15 T cell receptor beta chains originate from one sample sequenced in a study of molecular identifiers for immune sequencing clone quantification. From the PCR reads, TCRdb called clonotypes with MiXCR, one entry per CDR3 protein. The data hold approximately 550,000 distinct CDR3 sequences, with less than 30% observed a single time. Sequencing input: naive CD8+ T cells from blood, with Jurkat cell RNA spiked in. This sample's subset: FACS-sorted CD8+CD4-CCR7+CD45RA+ naive T cells. These receptors came from a human donor in good health. Some libraries in this study had Jurkat cell RNA spiked in.

The chain combines TRBV4-3 with TRBJ2-7, with D tentatively TRBD1 or TRBD2 (5 bases each). The CDR3 is 16 amino acids. Germline V gives CDR1 LGHNA, CDR2 YSLEER. Trimming shortened V by 0 bases and J by 4 bases, and 16 bases separated the two germline ends. The CDR3 reads CASSQDPAGTPYEQYF. The CDR3 DNA reads TGCGCCAGCAGCCAAGATCCGGCAGGGACCCCTTACGAGCAGTACTTC.

The genes are TRBV11-2 and TRBJ2-7; D is ambiguous. CDR1 is SGHAT, CDR2 FQNNGV, per germline. The CDR3 runs 11 residues. Trimming left V 8 bases short and J 2 bases short, with 7 bases between. The CDR3 bases are TGTGCCAGCCGAACCCCCTACGAGCAGTACTTC. It is translated as CASRTPYEQYF.

There are a few counts of this clonotype. The chain links TRBV19 to TRBJ1-1, with D unclear. Trimming removed 10 bases from V and 2 bases from J, with 20 bases in between. This CDR3 region has 15 residues. Germline V gene data show CDR1 as LNHDA and CDR2 as SQIVND (reference sequence). CDR3 in amino acids: CATWFNGVRNTEAFF. In DNA, the CDR3 is TGTGCCACATGGTTTAACGGGGTGAGAAACACTGAAGCTTTCTTT.

This clonotype was seen a handful of times. A single base separates this from a much larger clone, so it may be a read error. The chain couples TRBV6-6 to TRBJ2-3, with TRBD2 matching 13 bases. Germline V gene data show CDR1 as MNHNY and CDR2 as SVGAGI (reference sequence). The CDR3 is 17 residues long. J lost 3 bases, V lost 7 bases, and 10 bases had no gene match. For the CDR3, the DNA is TGTGCCAGCAACCAGATGGGACTAGCGGGGCTTACAGATACGCAGTATTTT. Residues: CASNQMGLAGLTDTQYF.

The chain couples TRBV5-6 to TRBJ1-5, with 10 nucleotides matching TRBD1. The CDR3 is made up of 14 amino acids. Germline values: CDR1 SGHDT, CDR2 YYEEEE. V trimming: 3 bases; J trimming: 6 bases; junction bases outside the gene matches: 3. This chain's CDR3 is CASSWGQGTQPQHF. DNA of the CDR3: TGTGCCAGCAGCTGGGGACAGGGGACTCAGCCCCAGCATTTT.

There are a few counts of this clonotype. CDR3 sequence (DNA): TGTGCCAGCAGCTTTACTAGCGGAGATGCCATTTACAATGAGCAGTTCTTC. Translated: CASSFTSGDAIYNEQFF. The J gene is TRBJ2-1, the V gene TRBV11-1; 8 bases align to TRBD2. Unmatched junction bases numbered 11, after V lost 3 bases and J lost 4 bases. The CDR3 loop spans 17 amino acids. The germline CDR1 and CDR2 sequences are SGHAT and FQDESV (reference sequence).

Details on this clonotype: One end of the junction is discordant with germline, which a read error may explain. This chain joins TRBV4-1 and TRBJ2-7, with D tentatively TRBD1 (6 bases). Per germline, CDR1 MGHRA and CDR2 YSYEKL. The CDR3 length is 13 residues. The CDR3 DNA reads TGCGCCAGCAGTCGGACAGCGACCTACGCGCAGTACTTC. Translated: CASSRTATYAQYF.

This clonotype was recorded at least ten times. The gene calls are TRBV14 and TRBJ1-2, with D unclear. The CDR3 runs 14 residues. The germline V gene encodes CDR1 SGHDN and CDR2 FVKESK. Trimming stripped 1 base from V and 4 bases from J, with 10 bases between. DNA of the CDR3: TGTGCCAGCAGCCAAGTGCGGAGCATCTATGGCTACACCTTC. Its protein product is CASSQVRSIYGYTF.

About this clonotype itself: This clone may be a read error of a much larger clone one base away. The chain employs TRBV24-1 and TRBJ2-1; TRBD2 matches 9 bases. Germline CDR1 reads KGHDR; CDR2 reads SFDVKD. The CDR3 totals 14 residues. The CDR3 reads CATSALAGYNELFF. The CDR3 DNA follows: TGTGCCACCAGTGCACTAGCGGGTTACAATGAGCTGTTCTTC.

This clonotype was observed at least ten times. V and J are TRBV7-8 and TRBJ2-1, with D maybe TRBD2 (7 bases). The CDR3 contains 16 residues. Trimming stripped 1 base from V and 7 bases from J, with 17 bases between. Germline CDR1 SGHVS, CDR2 FQNEAQ. CDR3 in amino acids: CASSLVYGGPGNEQFF. CDR3 nucleotides: TGTGCCAGCAGCTTAGTTTACGGGGGGCCGGGAAATGAGCAGTTCTTC.

This clonotype was observed many times. J is TRBJ2-6 and V is TRBV5-1; D is ambiguous. CDR3 length: 13 amino acids. V lost 4 bases and J 3 bases, leaving 5 bases between the germline ends. Germline loops: CDR1 SGHRS, CDR2 YFSETQ. In DNA, the CDR3 is TGCGCCAGCAGCCCCTATGGGGCCAACGTCCTGACTTTC. Amino acid sequence: CASSPYGANVLTF.

Regarding this clonotype: A much larger clone is a single base away; this may be a read error. The chain employs TRBV27 and TRBJ2-6, with no clear D. This CDR3 is 15 amino acids long. Germline CDR1 reads MNHEY; CDR2 reads SMNVEV (reference sequence). The CDR3 DNA reads TGTGCCGGCAGTCTTGTTAGCTCTGGGGCCAACGTCCTGACTTTC. Protein product: CAGSLVSSGANVLTF.

Notes on this clonotype: One base away lies a much larger clone, so this may be a sequencing read error. The V call is TRBV7-2, the J call TRBJ2-5; D gene ambiguous. CDR3 length: 14 residues. V was pared by 4 bases and J by 5 bases, with 14 bases between. In germline, CDR1 is SGHTA, CDR2 FQGNSA. This CDR3 is CASSSPGVHETQYF. The CDR3 DNA sequence: TGTGCCAGCAGCTCTCCCGGCGTCCACGAGACCCAGTACTTC. Combining the CDR3 with reference TRBV7-2 and TRBJ2-5 gives the whole variable domain GAGVSQSPSNKVTEKGKDVELRCDPISGHTALYWYRQSLGQGLEFLIYFQGNSAPDKSGLPSDRFSAERTGGSVSTLTIQRTQQEDSAVYLCASSSPGVHETQYFGPGTRLLVL.

This clonotype was counted a single time. A read error may explain this, as a much larger clone is one base away. V gene TRBV5-1 combines with J gene TRBJ2-2; 8 positions agree with TRBD1. The CDR3 is 16 residues long. The germline V gene encodes CDR1 SGHRS and CDR2 YFSETQ. Unmatched junction bases numbered 10, after V lost 8 bases and J lost 1 base. The CDR3 DNA sequence: TGCGCCAGTGGGTCCGGGACAGGACTGAACACCGGGGAGCTGTTTTTT. Translated, it gives CASGSGTGLNTGELFF.

This clonotype was counted only a few times. The genes are TRBV19 and TRBJ2-3; TRBD2 is a possible D gene (5 bases). Trimming took 7 bases from V and 2 from J, leaving 16 bases between them. Germline V gene sequence: CDR1 LNHDA, CDR2 SQIVND (reference sequence). CDR3 length: 15 residues. The CDR3 sequence is CASTPAATTTDTQYF. For the CDR3, the DNA is TGTGCCAGTACCCCCGCCGCGACTACCACAGATACGCAGTATTTT.